Included here is one TCR beta chain sequence, with context. What it recognizes is unknown. Profiled with immunoSEQ multiplex PCR; TCRdb holds only in-frame clones, not every one. The repertoire holds about 68,000 clones, with about 85% as singletons. This entry is derived from a study of OX40 agonist ivuxolimab in advanced cancers. On the study more broadly: Patients receiving dose escalation had hepatocellular carcinoma, melanoma, renal cell or head and neck cancer.

The germline CDR1 and CDR2 sequences are MDHEN and SYDVKM. V gave up 7 bases and J gave up 2 bases; unmatched junction bases: 6. The length of the CDR3 is 14 residues. General observations from the study: Individuals who were partial responders at 0.1-3.0 mg/kg had clonal expansion that ranked among the lowest.

Source: CD4+ or CD8+ T cells sorted from blood, taken in a trial of the OX40 agonist ivuxolimab. This clonotype originated in an adult with an advanced solid tumor such as melanoma, head and neck, liver or kidney cancer. This chain links TRBV28 with TRBJ1-1, with 8 bases that match TRBD1. The DNA for the CDR3 is TGTGCCAGCACTCGACAGGGGACCAACACTGAAGCTTTCTTT. It codes for CASTRQGTNTEAFF.